This T cell receptor (beta chain) appears in the sequencing data of a study of CD8 T cell repertoires and HIV-1 epitope variants (TCRdb year 2020). With regard to the full study: Twenty-five peptides representing autologous and known Gag and Nef epitope variants were each used to stimulate T cells in separate culture wells. A CMV, EBV and flu peptide pool, the Ebola AY9 epitope as negative control, and a no-peptide well were included as control conditions. An aliquot of 1M T cells was set aside as an uncultured baseline condition, separate from the 83 T cell cultures. For 10 to 11 days the cultures were kept in IMDM with gentamicin, and on days 3 and 7 half of the media was changed with IL-2, IL-7 and IL-15 added. T cells were enriched using the EasySep Human T Cell Enrichment Kit and were co-cultured with equal numbers of autologous T cell-negative cells serving as antigen-presenting cells. A total of more than 80 T cell cultures were run, with each culture condition done in triplicate except for one peptide, which was done in duplicate. The epitopes tested covered three Gag epitope families plus Nef HW9 and YT9. Beyond this particular receptor, the publication reports: The assay identified only TCR beta chains and indicated proliferation to antigen, not T cell function or cytokine profile. Nine or ten antigen-specific TCR beta clonotypes were identified, of which about 6 appeared to be cross-reactive for autologous or known escape epitope variants. Roughly 5 clonotypes recognized the Nef KF9 family and one clonotype recognized the HW9 family, while no responses were seen to the TAALDMSHF plasma variant.

The EasySep Human CD8+ T Cell Enrichment Kit was used on day 10 to isolate CD8+ T cells from every culture. V and J lose 0 bases and 4 bases, and a span of 15 bases separates them. Taken from cysteine to phenylalanine, the CDR3 has 16 residues. Left in the record is the CDR3 DNA by itself, 48 bases read in frame from the first base. Based on the germline V gene (reference sequence), the CDR1 and CDR2 sequences are LNHNV and YYDKDF. Taking its sample share into account, this clone is hyperexpanded (1% or more). What antigen it recognizes has not been identified. Base qualities are not at hand, and no much larger clone is one base apart. Sequencing of TCR beta CDR3 regions was performed at survey depth on the immunoSEQ platform. The QIAamp DNA micro kit was used to extract genomic DNA from every cultured and uncultured CD8+ T cell population. On the authors' methods: Samples with under 5,000 productive reads were excluded, and this exclusion removed about 7% of the roughly 80 HIV peptide-stimulated cultures. A MANAFEST web app trimmed sequences to CDR3 and removed nonproductive sequences, CDR3s under 5 amino acids, and those not starting C or ending F/W. To count as antigen-specific, a clonotype had to be expanded in at least 2 of 3 replicates compared with the no-peptide control at FDR 0.01, and only within one epitope family. In addition, a specific clonotype needed a frequency at least fivefold higher than in wells stimulated with peptides from other epitope families. TCRdb re-hosts the immuneACCESS table, in-frame sequences only. Its copies lack some clones; in the studies checked, an unresolved V gene accounts for under half of them, and the cause for the rest is not known. The V and J calls and clone size are taken from that table; D and trimming were inferred from the DNA. The sample table lists some 5,300 clones, less than 70% of them with a count of one. Around 43% of the sample rests with the top ten.

Sequencing was done on a sample of cultured CD8+ T cells derived from PBMCs. The chain is assembled from TRBV15 and TRBJ1-2, and possibly TRBD1, on 5 matching bases. The TCR comes from a male donor with HIV. Read as DNA, the sequence is TGTGCCACCAGCAGAGATCGGGGGACCCAGGTCTATGGCTACACCTTC. The encoded protein is CATSRDRGTQVYGYTF. The entire variable domain, with the stretches around the CDR3 drawn from the reference TRBV15 and TRBJ1-2 proteins, is DAMVIQNPRYQVTQFGKPVTLSCSQTLNHNVMYWYQQKSSQAPKLLFHYYDKDFNNEADTPDNFQSRRPNTSFCFLDIRSPGLGDTAMYLCATSRDRGTQVYGYTFGSGTRLTVV.